This TCR beta chain was found in a study of vaccination effects on CD4 cells after COVID-19. Findings and limits, study-wide: Just 1 of 255 vaccine-induced clones in healthy recipients was cross-reactive.

ViraFEST used viral peptide pools to expand antigen-specific CD4+ T cells before sequencing. Subsequent to a culture period of about nine days, CD4+ T cells were isolated. As their vaccination, participants received two doses of either BNT162b2 or mRNA-1273. Replacing half the medium with IL-2 medium was done on days 3 and 7. Some clones are missing from TCRdb's copy, which holds only in-frame ones; the method was immunoSEQ multiplex PCR. The sample contains approximately 70,000 clones, roughly 80% of which appear only once. In the case of this clone: Antigen unknown.

The sample here was CD4+ T cells from PBMCs cultured with HCoV-OC43 spike peptides, taken after COVID-19 vaccination. Stated subset: HCoV-OC43 spike overlapping peptide pool stimulation. This sequence was found in a human donor who received a COVID-19 vaccine.

The CDR3 spells CASSSTAHENYNEQFF. For the CDR3, the DNA is TGTGCCAGCAGCTCGACAGCCCATGAGAACTACAATGAGCAGTTCTTC. This chain joins TRBV7-9 and TRBJ2-1, with D maybe TRBD1 (5 bases). The CDR3 has 16 residues. CDR1 is SEHNR, CDR2 FQNEAQ, per germline (reference sequence). Trimming shortened V by 4 bases and J by 3 bases, and 16 bases separated the two germline ends.